Listed below are T cell receptor beta chains from one sample, sequenced in a study of cytomegalovirus exposure and HLA in healthy donors. The table came from immunoSEQ multiplex PCR; TCRdb's copy has only in-frame clones and leaves some out. The sample is made up of roughly 73,000 clones, and the top ten hold roughly 15% of it. The specimen sequenced was PBMCs. The receptors were gathered from a man aged 45 to 65 in good health and CMV-seropositive. Each CDR3 is given with its conserved first and last residue. The order of the fields is V gene, D gene, J gene, CDR3 DNA, CDR3 protein. A D gene is named only where the DNA matches it firmly.

TRBV6-4	.	TRBJ2-2	TGTGCCAGCAGTGACAGGGCAGGGACCGGGGAGCTGTTTTTT	CASSDRAGTGELFF
TRBV2	TRBD2	TRBJ2-3	TGTGCCAGCAGTGCCTTTCTAGCGGGCCTTAGCACAGATACGCAGTATTTT	CASSAFLAGLSTDTQYF
TRBV5-6	TRBD1	TRBJ2-7	TGTGCCAGCAGCCCGACAGGGGTGTGGTACGAGCAGTACTTC	CASSPTGVWYEQYF
TRBV6-5	.	TRBJ1-1	TGTGCCAGCAGTTCCCCGGGATCGAACACTGAAGCTTTCTTT	CASSSPGSNTEAFF
TRBV28	.	TRBJ1-1	TGTGCCAGCAGTTTATTGGGGGGGTTGAACACTGAAGCTTTCTTT	CASSLLGGLNTEAFF
TRBV6-1	TRBD2	TRBJ2-7	TGTGCCAGCGGAGAGCGGGGGATCTCCTACGAGCAGTACTTC	CASGERGISYEQYF
TRBV9	.	TRBJ2-5	TGTGCCAGCAGCGTAGCTGGAGCGCAAGAGACCCAGTACTTC	CASSVAGAQETQYF
TRBV10-2	.	TRBJ2-4	TGCGCCAGCAGCGATTCCCGGCGGGCCAAAAACATTCAGTACTTC	CASSDSRRAKNIQYF
TRBV5-1	.	TRBJ2-2	TGCGCCAGCAGCCTAGGGGACTCCCCCAGAGTCGGGGAGCTGTTTTTT	CASSLGDSPRVGELFF
TRBV18	TRBD2	TRBJ2-3	TGTGCCAGCTCACCAACGGGGGGGCCCGGGGATACGCAGTATTTT	CASSPTGGPGDTQYF
TRBV5-1	.	TRBJ2-1	TGCGCCAGCAGCCCCTCTTTGGGGGGATACAATGAGCAGTTCTTC	CASSPSLGGYNEQFF
TRBV6-1	TRBD2	TRBJ2-1	TGTGCCAGCATTCCGACTAGCGGGGGGTACAATGAGCAGTTCTTC	CASIPTSGGYNEQFF
TRBV29-1	TRBD2	TRBJ2-7	TGCAGCGTTGGGGAGGGGACTGCGACATATGGGCCCTACGAGCAGTACTTC	CSVGEGTATYGPYEQYF
TRBV30	.	TRBJ1-6	TGTGCCTCCAGAGCAGGGAACTCCTATAATTCACCCCTCCACTTT	CASRAGNSYNSPLHF
TRBV4-1	.	TRBJ2-3	TGCGCCAGCAGCCTTCACTCGAGGGAGAGCACAGATACGCAGTATTTT	CASSLHSRESTDTQYF
TRBV5-4	.	TRBJ1-2	TGTGCCAGCAGCCCCGCTGGGGGGGCCCCCTATGGCTACACCTTC	CASSPAGGAPYGYTF
TRBV21-1	.	TRBJ2-5	TGTGCCAGCAGCAAAAGGCGGGGCGGGAATGAGACCCAGTACTTC	CASSKRRGGNETQYF
TRBV18	TRBD2	TRBJ2-4	TGTGCCAGCTCACTGGGACTAGCGGGAGAAAACATTCAGTACTTC	CASSLGLAGENIQYF
TRBV27	.	TRBJ2-1	TGTGCCAGCAGCCGGACAGAAGACAATGAGCAGTTCTTC	CASSRTEDNEQFF
TRBV2	TRBD2	TRBJ2-5	TGTGCCAGCAGCCCCACTGCGGGGGGGCGGAGAGAGACCCAGTACTTC	CASSPTAGGRRETQYF
TRBV27	.	TRBJ2-5	TGTGCCAGCAGACTTTCGGACAGCCCCCAAGAGACCCAGTACTTC	CASRLSDSPQETQYF
TRBV6-5	.	TRBJ2-7	TGTGCCAGCAGTGGTCAAGGACAGAGCTACGAGCAGTACTTC	CASSGQGQSYEQYF
TRBV25-1	.	TRBJ2-6	TGTGCCAGCCTCCCGGGACATCGCTTCTCTGGGGCCAACGTCCTGACTTTC	CASLPGHRFSGANVLTF